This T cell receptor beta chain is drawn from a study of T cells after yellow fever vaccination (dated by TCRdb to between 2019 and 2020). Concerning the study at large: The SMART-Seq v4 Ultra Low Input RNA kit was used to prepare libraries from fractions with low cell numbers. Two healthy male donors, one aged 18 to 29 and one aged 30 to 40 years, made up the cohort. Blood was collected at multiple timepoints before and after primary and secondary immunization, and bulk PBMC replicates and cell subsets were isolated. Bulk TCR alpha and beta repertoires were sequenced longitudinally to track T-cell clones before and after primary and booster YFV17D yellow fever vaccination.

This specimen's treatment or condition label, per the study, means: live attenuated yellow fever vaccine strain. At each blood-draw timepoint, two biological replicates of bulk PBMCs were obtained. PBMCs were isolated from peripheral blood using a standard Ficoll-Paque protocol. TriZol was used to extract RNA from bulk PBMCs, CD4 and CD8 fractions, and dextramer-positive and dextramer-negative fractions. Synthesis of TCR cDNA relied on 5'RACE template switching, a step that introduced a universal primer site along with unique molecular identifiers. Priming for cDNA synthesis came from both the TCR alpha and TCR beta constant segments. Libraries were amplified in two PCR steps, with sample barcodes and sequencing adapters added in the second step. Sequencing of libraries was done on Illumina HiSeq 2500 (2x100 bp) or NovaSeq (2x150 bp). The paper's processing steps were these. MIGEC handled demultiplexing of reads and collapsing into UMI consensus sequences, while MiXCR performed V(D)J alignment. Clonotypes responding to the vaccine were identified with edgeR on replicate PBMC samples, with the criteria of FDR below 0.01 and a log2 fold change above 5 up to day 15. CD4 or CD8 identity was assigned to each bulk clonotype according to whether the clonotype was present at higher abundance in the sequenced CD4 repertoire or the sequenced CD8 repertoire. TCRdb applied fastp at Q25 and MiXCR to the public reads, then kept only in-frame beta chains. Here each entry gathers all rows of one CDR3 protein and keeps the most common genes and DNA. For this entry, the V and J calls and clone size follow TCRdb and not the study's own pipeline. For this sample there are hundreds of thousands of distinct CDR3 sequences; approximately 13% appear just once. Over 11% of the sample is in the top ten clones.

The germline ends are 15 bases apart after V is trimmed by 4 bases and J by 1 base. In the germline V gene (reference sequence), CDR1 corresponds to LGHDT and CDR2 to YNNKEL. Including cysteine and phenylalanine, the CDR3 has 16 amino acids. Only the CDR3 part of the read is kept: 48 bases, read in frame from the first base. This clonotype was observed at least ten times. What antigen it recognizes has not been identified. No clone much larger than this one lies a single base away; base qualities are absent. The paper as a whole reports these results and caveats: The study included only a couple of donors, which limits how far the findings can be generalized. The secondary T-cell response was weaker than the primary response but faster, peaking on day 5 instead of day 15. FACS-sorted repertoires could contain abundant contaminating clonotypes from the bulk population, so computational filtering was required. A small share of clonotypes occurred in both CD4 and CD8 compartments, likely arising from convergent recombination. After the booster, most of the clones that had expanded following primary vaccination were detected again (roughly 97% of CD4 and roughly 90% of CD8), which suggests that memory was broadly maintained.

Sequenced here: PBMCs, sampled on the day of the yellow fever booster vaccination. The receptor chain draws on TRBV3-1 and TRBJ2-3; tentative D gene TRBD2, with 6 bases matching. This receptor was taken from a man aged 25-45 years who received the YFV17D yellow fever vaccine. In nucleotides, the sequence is TGTGCCAGCAGCCGGACGGCCGGAGGGCGCACAGATACGCAGTATTTT. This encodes CASSRTAGGRTDTQYF.